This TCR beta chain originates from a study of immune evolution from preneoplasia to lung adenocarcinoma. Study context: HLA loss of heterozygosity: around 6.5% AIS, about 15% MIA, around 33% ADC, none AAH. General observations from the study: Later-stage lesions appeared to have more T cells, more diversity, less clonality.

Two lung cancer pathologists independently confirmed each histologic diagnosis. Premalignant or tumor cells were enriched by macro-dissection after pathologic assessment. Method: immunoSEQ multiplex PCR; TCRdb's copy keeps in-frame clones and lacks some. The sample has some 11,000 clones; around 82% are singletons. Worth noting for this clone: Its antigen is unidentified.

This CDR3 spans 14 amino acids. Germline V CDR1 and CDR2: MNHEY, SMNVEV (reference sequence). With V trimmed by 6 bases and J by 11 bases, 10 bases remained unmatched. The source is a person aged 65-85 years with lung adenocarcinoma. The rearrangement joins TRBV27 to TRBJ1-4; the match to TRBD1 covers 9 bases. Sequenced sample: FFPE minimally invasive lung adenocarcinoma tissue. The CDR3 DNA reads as TGTGCCAGCAGGCCCACAGGGGGCCTGTATAAACTGTTTTTT. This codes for CASRPTGGLYKLFF.